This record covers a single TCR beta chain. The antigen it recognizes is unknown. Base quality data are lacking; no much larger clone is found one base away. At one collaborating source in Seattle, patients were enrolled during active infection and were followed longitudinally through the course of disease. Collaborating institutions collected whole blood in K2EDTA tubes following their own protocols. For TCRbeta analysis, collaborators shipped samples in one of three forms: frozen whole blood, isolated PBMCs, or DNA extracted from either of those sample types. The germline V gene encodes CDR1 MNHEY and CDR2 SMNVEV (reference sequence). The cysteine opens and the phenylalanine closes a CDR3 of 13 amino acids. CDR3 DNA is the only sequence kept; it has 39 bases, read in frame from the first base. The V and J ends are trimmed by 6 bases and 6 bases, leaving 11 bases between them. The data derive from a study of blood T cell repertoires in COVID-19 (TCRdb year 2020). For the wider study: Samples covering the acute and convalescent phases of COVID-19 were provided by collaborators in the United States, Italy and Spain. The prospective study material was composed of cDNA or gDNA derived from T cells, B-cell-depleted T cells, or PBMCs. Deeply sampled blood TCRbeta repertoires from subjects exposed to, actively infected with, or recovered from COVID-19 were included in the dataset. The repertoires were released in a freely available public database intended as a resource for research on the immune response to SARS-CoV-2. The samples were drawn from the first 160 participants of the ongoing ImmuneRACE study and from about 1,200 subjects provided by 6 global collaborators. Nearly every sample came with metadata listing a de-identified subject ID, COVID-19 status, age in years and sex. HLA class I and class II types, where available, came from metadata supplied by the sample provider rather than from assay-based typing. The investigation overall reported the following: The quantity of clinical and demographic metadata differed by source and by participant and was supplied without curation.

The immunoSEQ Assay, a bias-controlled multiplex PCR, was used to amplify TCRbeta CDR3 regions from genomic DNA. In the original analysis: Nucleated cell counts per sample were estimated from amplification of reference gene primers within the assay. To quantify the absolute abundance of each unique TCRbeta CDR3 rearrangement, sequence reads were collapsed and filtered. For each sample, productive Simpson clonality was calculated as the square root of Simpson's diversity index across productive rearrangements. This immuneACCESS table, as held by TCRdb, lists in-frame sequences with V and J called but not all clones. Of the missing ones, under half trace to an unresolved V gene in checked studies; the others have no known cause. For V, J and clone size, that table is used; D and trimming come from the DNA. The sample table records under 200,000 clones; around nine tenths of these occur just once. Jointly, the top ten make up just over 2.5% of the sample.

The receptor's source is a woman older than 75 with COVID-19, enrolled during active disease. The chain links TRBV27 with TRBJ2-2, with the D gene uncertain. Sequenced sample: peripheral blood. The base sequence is TGTGCCAGCAGATTCGGGTCGGCCGGGGAGCTGTTTTTT. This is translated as CASRFGSAGELFF.